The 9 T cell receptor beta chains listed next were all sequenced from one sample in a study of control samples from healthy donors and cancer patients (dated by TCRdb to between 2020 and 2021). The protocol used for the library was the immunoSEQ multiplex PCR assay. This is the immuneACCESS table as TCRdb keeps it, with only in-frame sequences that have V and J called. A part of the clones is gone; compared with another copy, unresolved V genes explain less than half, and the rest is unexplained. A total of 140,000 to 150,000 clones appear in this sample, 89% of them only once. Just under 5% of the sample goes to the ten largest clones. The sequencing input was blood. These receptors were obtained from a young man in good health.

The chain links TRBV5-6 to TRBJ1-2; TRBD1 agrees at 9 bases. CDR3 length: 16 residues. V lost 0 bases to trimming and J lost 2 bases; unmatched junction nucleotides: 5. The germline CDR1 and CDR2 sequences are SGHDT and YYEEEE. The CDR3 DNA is TGTGCCAGCAGCTTGGTGGGACAGGGATGGAACTATGGCTACACCTTC. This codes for CASSLVGQGWNYGYTF.

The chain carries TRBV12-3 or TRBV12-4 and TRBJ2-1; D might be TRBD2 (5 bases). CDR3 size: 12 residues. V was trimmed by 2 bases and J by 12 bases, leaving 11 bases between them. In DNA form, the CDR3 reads TGTGCCAGCAGTTTATCGGGGTCTGGGCAGTTCTTC. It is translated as CASSLSGSGQFF.

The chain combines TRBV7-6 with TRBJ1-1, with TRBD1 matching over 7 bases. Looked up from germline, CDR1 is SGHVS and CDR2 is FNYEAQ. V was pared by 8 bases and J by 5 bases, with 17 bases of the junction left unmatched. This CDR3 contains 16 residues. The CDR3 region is CASPPGNRGRETEAFF. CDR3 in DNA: TGTGCCAGCCCCCCCGGGAACAGGGGAAGAGAAACTGAAGCTTTCTTT.

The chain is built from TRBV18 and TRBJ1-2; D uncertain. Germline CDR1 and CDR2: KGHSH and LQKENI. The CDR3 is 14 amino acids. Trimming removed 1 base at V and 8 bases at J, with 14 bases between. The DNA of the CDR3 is TGTGCCAGCTCACCACGTCGAGGAGCGGAAGGCTACACCTTC. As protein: CASSPRRGAEGYTF. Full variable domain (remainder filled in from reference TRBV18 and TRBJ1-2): NAGVMQNPRHLVRRRGQEARLRCSPMKGHSHVYWYRQLPEEGLKFMVYLQKENIIDESGMPKERFSAEFPKEGPSILRIQQVVRGDSAAYFCASSPRRGAEGYTFGSGTRLTVV.

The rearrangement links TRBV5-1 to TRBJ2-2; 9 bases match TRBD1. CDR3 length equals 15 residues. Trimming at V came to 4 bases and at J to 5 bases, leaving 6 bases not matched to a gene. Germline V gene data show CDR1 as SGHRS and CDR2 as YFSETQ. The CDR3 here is CASSAGTGRTGELFF. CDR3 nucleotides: TGCGCCAGCAGCGCGGGGACAGGGCGAACCGGGGAGCTGTTTTTT.

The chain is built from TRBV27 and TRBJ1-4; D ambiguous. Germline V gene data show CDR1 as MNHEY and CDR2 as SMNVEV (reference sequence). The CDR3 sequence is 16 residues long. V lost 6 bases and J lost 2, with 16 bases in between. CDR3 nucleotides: TGTGCCAGCAGCCTTACTAGGGCAGTCACTAATGAAAAACTGTTTTTT. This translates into CASSLTRAVTNEKLFF.

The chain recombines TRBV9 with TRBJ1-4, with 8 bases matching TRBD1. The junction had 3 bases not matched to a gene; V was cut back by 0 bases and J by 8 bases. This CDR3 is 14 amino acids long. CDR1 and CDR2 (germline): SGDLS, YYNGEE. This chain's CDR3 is CASSVGTGREKLFF. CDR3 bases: TGTGCCAGCAGCGTAGGGACAGGGAGGGAAAAACTGTTTTTT.

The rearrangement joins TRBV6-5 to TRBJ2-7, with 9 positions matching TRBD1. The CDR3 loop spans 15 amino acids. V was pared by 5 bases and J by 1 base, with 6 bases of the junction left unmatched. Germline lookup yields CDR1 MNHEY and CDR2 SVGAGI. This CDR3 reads CASSTGTGFSYEQYF. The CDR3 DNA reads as TGTGCCAGCAGTACCGGGACAGGGTTTTCCTACGAGCAGTACTTC.

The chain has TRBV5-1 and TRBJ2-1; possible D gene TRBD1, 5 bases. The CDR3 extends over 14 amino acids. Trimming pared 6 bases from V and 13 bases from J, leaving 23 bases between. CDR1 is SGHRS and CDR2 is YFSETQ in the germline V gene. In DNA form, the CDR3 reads TGCGCCAGCACCCCACCTACTCCAGGGCGTGGACAGTTCTTC. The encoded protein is CASTPPTPGRGQFF.